These 20 T cell receptor beta chains share one sample of origin, sequenced in a study of T cell changes during pregnancy in multiple sclerosis. This table comes from immunoSEQ multiplex PCR, and its TCRdb copy is limited to in-frame clones, with some not included. The sample records around 38,000 clones, 92% being singletons. Sample: CD4+ T cells from peripheral blood mononuclear cells, taken in the third trimester of pregnancy. The receptors shown here come from a female donor in good health, enrolled as a control in a pregnancy study.

This rearrangement joins TRBV9 to TRBJ2-2; no firm D call. Looked up from germline, CDR1 is SGDLS and CDR2 is YYNGEE. The CDR3 sequence is 15 residues long. V was clipped by 0 bases and J by 3 bases, with 9 bases between them. CDR3 DNA: TGTGCCAGCAGCGTAGGTAGCCGTGACACCGGGGAGCTGTTTTTT. Translated: CASSVGSRDTGELFF.

This clone appeared once. The V and J genes are TRBV30 and TRBJ2-7, with TRBD1 matching over 8 bases. Germline CDR1 reads GTSNPN; CDR2 reads SVGIG (reference sequence). The CDR3 length is 12 residues. Trimming cost V 2 bases and J 4 bases; bases outside gene matches: 1. The CDR3 is CAWSQGAYEQYF. In DNA, the CDR3 is TGTGCCTGGAGTCAGGGGGCTTACGAGCAGTACTTC.

The chain carries TRBV18 and TRBJ1-1; D remains unclear. The V gene's germline CDR1 is KGHSH and CDR2 LQKENI. The length of the CDR3 is 16 residues. The V gene lost 3 bases and the J gene lost 1 base, with 15 bases spanning the gap. DNA of the CDR3: TGTGCCAGCTCACCCACCACCGGGAATCCGAACACTGAAGCTTTCTTT. Protein sequence: CASSPTTGNPNTEAFF.

This chain links TRBV7-2 with TRBJ1-2; 10 bases align to TRBD1. This CDR3 spans 13 amino acids. The ends lost 8 bases at V and 3 bases at J; junction bases unmatched: 3. Germline CDR1 is SGHTA and CDR2 is FQGNSA. The DNA of the CDR3 is TGTGCCAGCCGGGACAGGGGCGACTATGGCTACACCTTC. Protein sequence: CASRDRGDYGYTF.

The chain employs TRBV7-2 and TRBJ1-5; maybe TRBD1 (6 bases). Germline V gives CDR1 SGHTA, CDR2 FQGNSA. Trimming stripped 4 bases from V and 0 bases from J, with 16 bases between. The CDR3 has 17 residues. The CDR3 region is CASSSDSRPFSNQPQHF. CDR3 nucleotide sequence: TGTGCCAGCAGCTCGGACAGTCGACCATTTAGCAATCAGCCCCAGCATTTT. Full variable domain (remainder filled in from reference TRBV7-2 and TRBJ1-5): GAGVSQSPSNKVTEKGKDVELRCDPISGHTALYWYRQSLGQGLEFLIYFQGNSAPDKSGLPSDRFSAERTGGSVSTLTIQRTQQEDSAVYLCASSSDSRPFSNQPQHFGDGTRLSIL.

The rearrangement links TRBV10-1 to TRBJ1-5, with a weak D call TRBD1 (6 bases). With 8 bases removed from V and 9 bases from J, the gap between germline ends came to 20 bases. Looked up from germline, CDR1 is WNHNN and CDR2 is SYGVQD (reference sequence). The CDR3 length is 14 residues. CDR3 residues: CASFPQGTQRPQHF. For the CDR3, the DNA is TGCGCCAGCTTCCCCCAGGGGACCCAAAGGCCCCAGCATTTT.

This clone appeared a single time. This chain links TRBV5-1 with TRBJ2-1; D is perhaps TRBD2 (7 bases). The germline V gene has CDR1 SGHRS and CDR2 YFSETQ. The CDR3 is 14 amino acids. V was trimmed by 6 bases and J by 2 bases, leaving 12 bases between them. DNA for the CDR3: TGCGCCAGCACCCTAGGGGGGGCCTACAATGAGCAGTTCTTC. Protein: CASTLGGAYNEQFF.

V usage is TRBV6-5 and J usage is TRBJ1-5, with 8 bases lining up with TRBD1. Germline V gives CDR1 MNHEY, CDR2 SVGAGI. With V trimmed by 5 bases and J by 6 bases, 9 bases remained unmatched. This CDR3 is 15 amino acids long. The CDR3 region has the DNA TGTGCCAGCAGTGCCGACAGGGGAGGAGTTCAGCCCCAGCATTTT. It codes for CASSADRGGVQPQHF.

The chain recombines TRBV13 with TRBJ2-7; TRBD1 matches 8 bases. Germline CDR1 is PRHDT and CDR2 is FYEKMQ (reference sequence). This CDR3 is 14 amino acids long. V lost 5 bases and J lost 7; bases outside the gene matches: 10. CDR3 in DNA: TGTGCCAGCAGCAAACCGCAGGGGGCGAGGGAGCAGTACTTC. Its translation is CASSKPQGAREQYF.

V is TRBV19 and J is TRBJ2-7; 8 positions agree with TRBD1. The CDR3 extends over 13 amino acids. The V gene end was trimmed by 4 bases and the J gene end by 2 bases; junction bases not matched to a gene: 1. CDR1 is LNHDA, CDR2 SQIVND, per germline (reference sequence). CDR3 sequence: CASSRQGTYEQYF. Here the CDR3 DNA reads TGTGCCAGTAGTAGACAGGGGACCTACGAGCAGTACTTC.

The V and J genes are TRBV30 and TRBJ1-4, with D perhaps matching TRBD1 (6 bases). This CDR3 is built from 16 residues. The ends were cut back, 3 bases at V and 7 bases at J, with 21 bases in the middle. Germline CDR1 and CDR2: GTSNPN and SVGIG (reference sequence). CDR3 protein: CAWSPSRTVGVEKLFF. CDR3 bases: TGTGCCTGGAGCCCATCCCGGACAGTCGGGGTTGAAAAACTGTTTTTT.

The rearrangement links TRBV18 to TRBJ1-5; D perhaps matches TRBD1 (5 bases). Germline values: CDR1 KGHSH, CDR2 LQKENI. V was cut by 6 bases and J by 1 base, with 13 bases left in between. CDR3 length equals 15 residues. CDR3 loop: CASSSGRDSNQPQHF. The CDR3 bases are TGTGCCAGCTCGTCCGGGCGGGACAGCAATCAGCCCCAGCATTTT.

Only a few counts were recorded for this clone. The gene calls are TRBV6-5 and TRBJ2-3; maybe TRBD2 (6 bases). The CDR3 is 15 residues long. Germline V gene sequence: CDR1 MNHEY, CDR2 SVGAGI. V was pared by 6 bases and J by 0 bases, with 13 bases between. The CDR3 region has the DNA TGTGCCAGCAGGGAGCTGGGGGGAAGCACAGATACGCAGTATTTT. Amino acid sequence: CASRELGGSTDTQYF.

The rearrangement joins TRBV7-2 to TRBJ2-1; D gene ambiguous. V was trimmed by 1 base and J by 3 bases, leaving 13 bases between them. Germline V lookup: CDR1 SGHTA, CDR2 FQGNSA. The CDR3 is made up of 16 amino acids. The CDR3 DNA reads as TGTGCCAGCAGCTTAGATTCTAGGCGCAACTACAATGAGCAGTTCTTC. It is translated as CASSLDSRRNYNEQFF.

This clone was detected a few times. This sequence joins TRBV4-3 and TRBJ1-6, with TRBD1 as a possible D gene (5 bases). The length of the CDR3 is 16 residues. Germline V gene lookup returns CDR1 LGHNA and CDR2 YSLEER. V shed 0 bases and J shed 6 bases, with 12 bases lying between them. CDR3 coding DNA: TGCGCCAGCAGCCAAGATGCAGGGATGGGTAATTCACCCCTCCACTTT. Amino acid sequence: CASSQDAGMGNSPLHF.

The gene calls are TRBV2 and TRBJ1-2; D unclear. The CDR3 spans 13 residues. Trimming took off 1 base at V and 4 bases at J, with 7 bases between the two ends. CDR1 and CDR2 from the germline V gene are SNHLY and FYNNEI. CDR3 protein: CASSEVSLYGYTF. In DNA, the CDR3 is TGTGCCAGCAGTGAAGTGTCACTCTATGGCTACACCTTC. Complete variable domain (other parts from reference TRBV2 and TRBJ1-2): EPEVTQTPSHQVTQMGQEVILRCVPISNHLYFYWYRQILGQKVEFLVSFYNNEISEKSEIFDDQFSVERPDGSNFTLKIRSTKLEDSAMYFCASSEVSLYGYTFGSGTRLTVV.

This sequence joins TRBV9 and TRBJ1-3; D possibly corresponds to TRBD1 (6 bases). Germline CDR1 and CDR2: SGDLS and YYNGEE. V was cut by 4 bases and J by 0 bases, with 14 bases left in between. The CDR3 is made up of 16 amino acids. The CDR3 DNA follows: TGTGCCAGCAGCCCCCGACAGGCAAGCTCTGGAAACACCATATATTTT. Translation: CASSPRQASSGNTIYF.

This clone was seen just once. The V call is TRBV7-2, the J call TRBJ1-5; 7 nucleotides match TRBD1. Germline CDR1 is SGHTA and CDR2 is FQGNSA. V shed 4 bases and J 1 base; nucleotides not matched to a gene: 4. The CDR3 is 15 residues long. CDR3 DNA: TGTGCCAGCAGCTCGACAGGGATCAGCAATCAGCCCCAGCATTTT. Protein product: CASSSTGISNQPQHF.

The gene calls are TRBV7-9 and TRBJ1-6; 8 nucleotides line up with TRBD1. The CDR3 covers 14 residues. The V segment lost 5 bases and the J segment 7 bases; nucleotides outside the gene matches: 4. The germline CDR1 and CDR2 sequences are SEHNR and FQNEAQ (reference sequence). The CDR3 sequence: CASSPTGENSPLHF. Written as DNA, the CDR3 is TGTGCCAGCAGCCCGACAGGGGAGAATTCACCCCTCCACTTT. Using reference TRBV7-9 and TRBJ1-6 for the parts outside the CDR3, the full variable domain is DTGVSQNPRHKITKRGQNVTFRCDPISEHNRLYWYRQTLGQGPEFLTYFQNEAQLEKSRLLSDRFSAERPKGSFSTLEIQRTEQGDSAMYLCASSPTGENSPLHFGNGTRLTVT.

The chain is built from TRBV10-3 and TRBJ2-2, with a tentative D call TRBD1 (5 bases). This CDR3 is built from 15 residues. The germline gives CDR1 ENHRY, CDR2 SYGVKD. Trimming shortened V by 7 bases and J by 6 bases, and 18 bases separated the two germline ends. The CDR3 sequence is CAINGRRVGSGELFF. CDR3 sequence (DNA): TGTGCCATCAACGGTCGCAGGGTAGGATCCGGGGAGCTGTTTTTT.